This record looks at one T cell receptor beta chain sequence and its context. This clonotype came up a few times. What this receptor recognizes is not known. Base qualities are not at hand, and no much larger clone is one base apart. TCRdb lists the instrument as Illumina NovaSeq 6000. TCRalpha and TCRbeta cDNA libraries were constructed by 5'RACE with constant-segment primers, with sample barcodes and unique molecular identifiers being introduced. RNA was extracted from every sample with Trizol reagent. Library amplification was performed in two PCR steps, and a second sample barcode and Illumina TruSeq adapters were introduced in the second step. The libraries were sequenced on an Illumina NovaSeq using 2 x 150 bp paired-end reads. The paper's data handling went like this. Reads were demultiplexed and collapsed into UMI-guided consensus sequences with migec v1.2.7. Using mixcr v2.1.11, UMI consensuses were aligned to TRA and TRB V and J templates and then assembled into clonotypes. Clonotypes were classified as expanded or contracted when called significant by both edgeR and NoisET, with noise models trained on biological replicates. For edgeR calls, the cutoffs were a false discovery rate-adjusted p below 0.01 and a log2 fold-change threshold of 1. PCA with hierarchical clustering of max-normalized trajectories of the 1000 most abundant clonotypes was used as exploratory dynamics analysis. The CD4 or CD8 phenotype of responding clones was assigned using the separately sequenced CD4+ and CD8+ repertoires. The raw public reads went through TCRdb reprocessing: fastp at Q25, MiXCR clone calling, in-frame beta chains kept. Duplicate CDR3 protein sequences are folded into a single record with the most common DNA and genes. It is TCRdb's table, rather than the study itself, that gives the V and J calls and clone size. Present in this sample are about 55,000 distinct CDR3 sequences, roughly a quarter of which were seen just once. The top ten constitute 35% to 45% of the sample.

PBMCs were isolated by Ficoll-Paque density gradient centrifugation. The germline V gene (reference sequence) supplies CDR1 SEHNR and CDR2 FQNEAQ. A distance of 17 bases separates the germline ends of V and J, which lose 6 bases and 2 bases respectively. There are 15 amino acids in the CDR3, from cysteine to phenylalanine inclusive. The only DNA kept is the CDR3, 45 bases in frame from the first base. The data were taken from a study of T-cell memory formation after mild COVID-19 listed by TCRdb under 2021. Regarding the research as a whole: TCR sequence clusters from the two donors were found to be largely donor specific. In a couple of donors, T-cell clones that expanded and contracted after mild COVID-19 were tracked by sequencing TCRalpha and TCRbeta repertoires over time. The cohort was made up of two young adult volunteers, one female and one male, who were previously healthy.

The study at large found these results: The study covered only a couple of mild cases, and larger cohorts including severe cases with pre-infection samples were considered necessary. Clones contracting from day 15 to 85 had balanced CD4/CD8 phenotypes, while a second wave expanding from day 15 to 37 was biased towards CD4+. SARS-CoV-2 specificity was not confirmed for the second-wave clones peaking on day 37. Contracting CD4+ clones turned up mainly in the CM and EM memory subsets, whereas EMRA was where CD8+ clones were enriched. Some responding clones were detected in pre-infection memory, suggesting pre-existing cross-reactive memory T cells joined the SARS-CoV-2 response.

The chain was built from TRBV7-9 and TRBJ2-7; the D gene is unclear. The clonotype originates from a man aged 18 to 30 who had mild COVID-19 (a few samples of this study predate the infection). The sample titles of this study are shuffled in the database, so cell type and time point are left out; the donor was told from shared clones. The sequenced sample consisted of PBMCs or a T cell subset sorted from them (not recorded which). For the CDR3, the sequence is CASSRTGSPAYEQYF. The DNA reads as follows: TGTGCCAGCAGTCGGACCGGGTCCCCAGCCTACGAGCAGTACTTC.